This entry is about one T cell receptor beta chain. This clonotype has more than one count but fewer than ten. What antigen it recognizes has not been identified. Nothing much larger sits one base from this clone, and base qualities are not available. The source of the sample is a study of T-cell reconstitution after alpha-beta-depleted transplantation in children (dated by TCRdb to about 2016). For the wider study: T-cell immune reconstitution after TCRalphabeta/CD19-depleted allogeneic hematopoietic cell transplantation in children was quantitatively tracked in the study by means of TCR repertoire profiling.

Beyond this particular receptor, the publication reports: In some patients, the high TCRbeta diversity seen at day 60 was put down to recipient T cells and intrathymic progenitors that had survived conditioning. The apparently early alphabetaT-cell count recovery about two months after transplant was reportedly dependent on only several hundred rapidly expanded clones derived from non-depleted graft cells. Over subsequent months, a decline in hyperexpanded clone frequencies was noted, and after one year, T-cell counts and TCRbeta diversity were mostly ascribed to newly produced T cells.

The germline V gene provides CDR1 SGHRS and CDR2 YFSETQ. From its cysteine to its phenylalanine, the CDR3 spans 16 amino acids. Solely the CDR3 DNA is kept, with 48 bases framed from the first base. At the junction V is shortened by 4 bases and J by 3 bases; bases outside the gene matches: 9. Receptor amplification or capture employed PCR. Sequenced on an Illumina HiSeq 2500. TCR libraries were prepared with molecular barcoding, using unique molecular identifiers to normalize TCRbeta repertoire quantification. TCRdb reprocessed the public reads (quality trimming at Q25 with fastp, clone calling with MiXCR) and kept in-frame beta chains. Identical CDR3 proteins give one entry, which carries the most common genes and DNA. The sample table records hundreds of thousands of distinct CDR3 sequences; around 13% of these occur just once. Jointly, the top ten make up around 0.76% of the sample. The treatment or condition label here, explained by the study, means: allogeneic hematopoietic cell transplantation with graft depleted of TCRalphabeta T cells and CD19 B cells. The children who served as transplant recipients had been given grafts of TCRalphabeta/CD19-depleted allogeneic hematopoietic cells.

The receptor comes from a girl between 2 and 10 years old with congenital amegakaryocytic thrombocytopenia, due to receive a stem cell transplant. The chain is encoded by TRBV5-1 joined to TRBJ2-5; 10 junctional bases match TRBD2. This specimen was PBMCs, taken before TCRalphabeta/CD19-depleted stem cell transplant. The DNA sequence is TGCGCCAGCAGCCTCACTAGCGGGAAAGTCAAAGAGACCCAGTACTTC. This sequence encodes CASSLTSGKVKETQYF.